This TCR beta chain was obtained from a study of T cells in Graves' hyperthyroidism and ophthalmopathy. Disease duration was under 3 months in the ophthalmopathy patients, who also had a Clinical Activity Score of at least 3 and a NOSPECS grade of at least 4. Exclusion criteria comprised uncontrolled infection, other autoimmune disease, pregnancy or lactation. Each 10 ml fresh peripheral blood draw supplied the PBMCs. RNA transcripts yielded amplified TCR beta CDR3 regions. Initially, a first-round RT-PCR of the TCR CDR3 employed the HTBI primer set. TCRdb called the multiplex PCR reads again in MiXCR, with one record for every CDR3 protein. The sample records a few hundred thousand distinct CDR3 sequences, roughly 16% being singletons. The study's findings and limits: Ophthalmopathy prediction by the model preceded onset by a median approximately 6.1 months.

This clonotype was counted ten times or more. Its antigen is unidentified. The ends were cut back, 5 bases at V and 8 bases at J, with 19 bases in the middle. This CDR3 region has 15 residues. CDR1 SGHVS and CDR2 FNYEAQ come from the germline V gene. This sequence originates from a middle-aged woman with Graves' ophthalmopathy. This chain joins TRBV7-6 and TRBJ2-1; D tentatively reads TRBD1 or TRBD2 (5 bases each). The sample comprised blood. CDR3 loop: CASSPGGGVLDEQFF. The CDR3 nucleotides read TGTGCCAGCAGCCCTGGTGGGGGAGTTCTCGATGAGCAGTTCTTC.